The entry below describes one T cell receptor (beta chain). The antigen is not known. Recipients boosted at about 4 weeks or about 12 weeks are pooled. This sample is drawn from a study of T cell responses to AZD1222 COVID-19 vaccine. General study results and limits: The study sampled repertoires only after the peak T cell response. Regions 160-218 and 743-854 held dominance among vaccine-associated CD4 TCRs, which spanned spike. In a largely white British group with more females than males, clonal diversity was possibly underestimated.

The V end was cut by 2 bases, the J end by 7 bases, with 17 bases between. This CDR3 region has 14 residues. Germline lookup yields CDR1 SQVTM and CDR2 ANQGSEA. TCRdb's table, derived via immunoSEQ multiplex PCR, lists solely in-frame clones and lacks some. The sample shows roughly 98,000 clones, about nine tenths of them seen only once. The V gene is TRBV29-1, the J gene TRBJ1-1, with a possible D match to TRBD1 (6 bases). This clonotype was obtained from an adult who received the AZD1222 COVID-19 vaccine. The starting material was peripheral blood, obtained 28 days after the second AZD1222 dose. The CDR3 nucleotides read TGCAGCGTTGAACGGGGGGCCGGGATTCTTGAAGCTTTCTTT. Translating it yields CSVERGAGILEAFF.